Presented here are 14 T cell receptor beta chains from one specimen sequenced in a study of identical twins. MiXCR, applied by TCRdb to the 5' RACE reads, yields one record per CDR3 protein. The table records roughly 630,000 distinct CDR3 sequences, 7.1% of them present only once. Another study also made use of these data, one on yellow fever vaccine responses in identical twins.

The sample was PBMCs. Source of these receptors: a young woman in good health.

This clonotype was counted between two and nine times. DNA of the CDR3: TGTGCCAGCAGCCCGAAGGACACCGCACTAGCGAGGAGGACCAACGAGCAGTACTTC. Amino acid sequence: CASSPKDTALARRTNEQYF. V gene TRBV4-2 combines with J gene TRBJ2-7; TRBD2 matches at 7 bases. The V gene end was trimmed by 4 bases and the J gene end by 5 bases; junction bases not matched to a gene: 23. Looked up from germline, CDR1 is LGHNA and CDR2 is YNFKEQ. This CDR3 spans 19 amino acids.

Many counts were recorded for this clonotype. The V and J genes are TRBV3-1 and TRBJ2-3, with TRBD2 matching over 9 bases. The germline gives CDR1 LGHDT, CDR2 YNNKEL (reference sequence). This CDR3 is built from 14 residues. V dropped 4 bases and J dropped 2; count of bases not matched to a gene: 1. CDR3 protein: CASSPSGDTDTQYF. CDR3 nucleotides: TGTGCCAGCAGCCCTAGCGGGGACACAGATACGCAGTATTTT.

This clonotype was seen a handful of times. This rearrangement joins TRBV28 to TRBJ2-1; tentative D call: TRBD1 (6 bases). V lost 7 bases to trimming and J lost 8 bases, with 12 bases between them. The V gene's germline CDR1 is MDHEN and CDR2 SYDVKM. The CDR3 runs to 12 residues. DNA of the CDR3: TGTGCCAGCACTCGACAGGCCCATGAGCAGTTCTTC. Its translation: CASTRQAHEQFF.

The chain carries TRBV6-1 and TRBJ2-1; TRBD2 is a possible D gene (6 bases). This CDR3 has 17 residues. V gave up 4 bases and J gave up 2 bases, with 18 bases separating them. Germline V gives CDR1 MNHNS, CDR2 SASEGT. This CDR3 is CASSAGPGRSAYNEQFF. CDR3 in DNA: TGTGCCAGCAGTGCTGGCCCCGGGAGATCGGCCTACAATGAGCAGTTCTTC.

The chain is built from TRBV7-3 and TRBJ2-7; D might be TRBD2 (6 bases). The CDR3 totals 15 residues. The V end was cut by 5 bases, the J end by 2 bases, with 16 bases between. In germline, CDR1 is SGHTA, CDR2 FQGTGA. The DNA of the CDR3 is TGTGCCAGCAGCATAGCCTCTAGCGCTACCTACGAGCAGTACTTC. It encodes CASSIASSATYEQYF.

The J gene is TRBJ2-1, the V gene TRBV7-9; D possibly corresponds to TRBD1 (5 bases). Trimming removed 2 bases from V and 13 bases from J, with 18 bases in between. This CDR3 has 14 amino acids. CDR1 is SEHNR and CDR2 is FQNEAQ in the germline V gene (reference sequence). The CDR3 DNA is TGTGCCAGCAGCTTATTTCAAGGGGCCGGCATCCAGTTCTTC. It encodes CASSLFQGAGIQFF.

The chain is built from TRBV20-1 and TRBJ2-3, with 8 bases identical to TRBD2. The V segment lost 4 bases and the J segment 4 bases; nucleotides outside the gene matches: 7. The CDR3 spans 14 residues. CDR1 and CDR2 from the germline V gene are DFQATT and SNEGSKA (reference sequence). The CDR3: CSANGRALADTQYF. CDR3 nucleotide sequence: TGCAGTGCTAACGGGAGGGCCCTCGCAGATACGCAGTATTTT.

This clonotype was seen repeatedly, ten times or more. The CDR3 region is CASSQEGTVRYTEAFF. In nucleotides, the CDR3 is TGTGCCAGCAGCCAAGAGGGGACAGTTCGGTACACTGAAGCTTTCTTT. The rearrangement uses TRBV3-1 and TRBJ1-1; TRBD1 matches at 7 bases. Germline V gene lookup returns CDR1 LGHDT and CDR2 YNNKEL (reference sequence). J was trimmed by 3 bases and V by 0 bases; bases with no gene match: 7. The CDR3 is made up of 16 amino acids.

This clonotype was detected many times. This sequence joins TRBV3-1 and TRBJ2-2, with TRBD2 matching 9 bases. V shed 0 bases and J 0 bases; nucleotides not matched to a gene: 8. From germline, CDR1 is LGHDT and CDR2 YNNKEL (reference sequence). The CDR3 extends over 19 amino acids. CDR3 coding DNA: TGTGCCAGCAGCCAAGAGCGTTTGCGGGGGGGCTCGAACACCGGGGAGCTGTTTTTT. Its translation is CASSQERLRGGSNTGELFF.

The gene calls are TRBV5-6 and TRBJ2-3; tentatively, D is TRBD2 (5 bases). This CDR3 region has 16 residues. CDR1 SGHDT and CDR2 YYEEEE come from the germline V gene. Between the trimmed V and J ends, which lost 1 base and 2 bases, there was a span of 14 bases. CDR3 DNA: TGTGCCAGCAGCTTGACCGGGATCCCATACACAGATACGCAGTATTTT. Translated: CASSLTGIPYTDTQYF. The whole variable domain, filled in from reference TRBV5-6 and TRBJ2-3, reads DAGVTQSPTHLIKTRGQQVTLRCSPKSGHDTVSWYQQALGQGPQFIFQYYEEEERQRGNFPDRFSGHQFPNYSSELNVNALLLGDSALYLCASSLTGIPYTDTQYFGPGTRLTVL.

This clonotype has at least ten counts. This chain joins TRBV4-1 and TRBJ2-2; 7 positions match TRBD1. Germline V gives CDR1 MGHRA, CDR2 YSYEKL. CDR3 length: 17 amino acids. V shed 3 bases and J 4 bases; nucleotides not matched to a gene: 11. This CDR3 is CASSHKETGVGTGELFF. CDR3 nucleotide sequence: TGCGCCAGCAGCCATAAGGAAACAGGGGTTGGCACCGGGGAGCTGTTTTTT.

The sample holds many counts of this clonotype. This chain joins TRBV2 and TRBJ2-6; no definite D call. Germline V gene lookup returns CDR1 SNHLY and CDR2 FYNNEI. The CDR3 covers 12 residues. V was shortened by 11 bases and J by 0 bases, with 5 bases between the two germline ends. The CDR3 loop is CAAISGANVLTF. The CDR3 nucleotides are TGTGCCGCGATCTCTGGGGCCAACGTCCTGACTTTC.

This clonotype was picked up many times. The chain combines TRBV18 with TRBJ2-1, with 7 nucleotides matching TRBD2. Germline trimming cut 2 bases from V and 6 bases from J; bases unmatched to any gene: 4. The CDR3 is 14 amino acids. CDR1 and CDR2 (germline): KGHSH, LQKENI. The CDR3 coding sequence is TGTGCCAGCTCACCAAGGCCGGGGGGCAATGAGCAGTTCTTC. Translating it yields CASSPRPGGNEQFF.

The chain joins TRBV19 to TRBJ2-1; 9 positions agree with TRBD2. This CDR3 has 15 residues. Unmatched junction bases numbered 10, after V lost 8 bases and J lost 5 bases. Germline V lookup: CDR1 LNHDA, CDR2 SQIVND (reference sequence). The CDR3 region is CASATRTSVHNEQFF. CDR3 sequence (DNA): TGTGCCAGTGCTACCCGGACTAGCGTCCACAATGAGCAGTTCTTC.